The 32 T cell receptor beta chains listed next were all sequenced from one sample in a study of OX40 agonist ivuxolimab in advanced cancers. Library prep was done by the immunoSEQ multiplex PCR assay. TCRdb provides this immuneACCESS table in a form limited to in-frame rearrangements. Some clones are lacking; in checked studies, under half of them reflect an unresolved V gene, and why the rest are absent is not known. This sample holds just over 14,000 clones; over 60% were observed only once. Roughly 35% of the sample goes to the ten largest clones. The sequences come from CD4+ or CD8+ T cells sorted from blood, collected in a trial of the OX40 agonist ivuxolimab. These receptor sequences come from an adult with an advanced solid tumor such as melanoma, head and neck, liver or kidney cancer.

The V and J genes are TRBV7-8 and TRBJ1-3; possible D gene TRBD1, 5 bases. The germline V gene has CDR1 SGHVS and CDR2 FQNEAQ. The CDR3 totals 16 residues. V lost 5 bases to trimming and J lost 2 bases, with 16 bases between them. The CDR3: CASSVDRTRAGNTIYF. DNA for the CDR3: TGTGCCAGCAGCGTGGACCGAACCAGGGCTGGAAACACCATATATTTT. The full variable domain, completed using reference TRBV7-8 and TRBJ1-3, is GAGVSQSPRYKVAKRGQDVALRCDPISGHVSLFWYQQALGQGPEFLTYFQNEAQLDKSGLPSDRFFAERPEGSVSTLKIQRTQQEDSAVYLCASSVDRTRAGNTIYFGEGSWLTVV.

The chain joins TRBV15 to TRBJ2-1; D uncertain. This CDR3 has 15 amino acids. V was clipped by 8 bases and J by 2 bases, with 16 bases between them. Germline assignment: CDR1 LNHNV and CDR2 YYDKDF (reference sequence). The CDR3 DNA is TGTGCCACCCAGGCTTCTACCGAGGCCTACAATGAGCAGTTCTTC. Protein product: CATQASTEAYNEQFF. Full variable domain (missing parts from reference TRBV15 and TRBJ2-1): DAMVIQNPRYQVTQFGKPVTLSCSQTLNHNVMYWYQQKSSQAPKLLFHYYDKDFNNEADTPDNFQSRRPNTSFCFLDIRSPGLGDTAMYLCATQASTEAYNEQFFGPGTRLTVL.

The CDR3 protein is CASSQETSGRGNEQFF. DNA for the CDR3: TGCGCCAGCAGCCAAGAGACTAGCGGGAGGGGGAATGAGCAGTTCTTC. This chain joins TRBV4-1 and TRBJ2-1; 14 bases are a match to TRBD2. CDR3 length: 16 residues. Trimming removed 0 bases from V and 7 bases from J; junction bases left unmatched: 2. CDR1 and CDR2 from the germline V gene are MGHRA and YSYEKL.

The V and J genes are TRBV28 and TRBJ1-5; D is perhaps TRBD1 (5 bases). Trimming cost V 4 bases and J 2 bases, with 12 bases left between them. This CDR3 has 15 residues. CDR1 is MDHEN, CDR2 SYDVKM, per germline. CDR3 DNA sequence: TGTGCCAGCAGTTCGGTCAGGGTCGGCAATCAGCCCCAGCATTTT. It is translated as CASSSVRVGNQPQHF.

The rearrangement links TRBV2 to TRBJ2-1; D uncertain. Germline CDR1 and CDR2: SNHLY and FYNNEI. The CDR3 spans 12 residues. Trimming stripped 1 base from V and 4 bases from J, with 2 bases between. In DNA form, the CDR3 reads TGTGCCAGCAGTGAAGAGTACAATGAGCAGTTCTTC. It specifies CASSEEYNEQFF. Combining the CDR3 with reference TRBV2 and TRBJ2-1 gives the whole variable domain EPEVTQTPSHQVTQMGQEVILRCVPISNHLYFYWYRQILGQKVEFLVSFYNNEISEKSEIFDDQFSVERPDGSNFTLKIRSTKLEDSAMYFCASSEEYNEQFFGPGTRLTVL.

J is TRBJ2-5 and V is TRBV7-9; 11 bases fit TRBD1. The CDR3 has 16 amino acids. Trimming at V came to 5 bases and at J to 5 bases, leaving 10 bases not matched to a gene. The germline gives CDR1 SEHNR, CDR2 FQNEAQ (reference sequence). Here the CDR3 reads CASSALDRGPMETQYF. In nucleotides, the CDR3 is TGTGCCAGCAGCGCCTTGGACAGGGGGCCAATGGAGACCCAGTACTTC.

The rearrangement joins TRBV12-5 to TRBJ2-3; unclear D gene. This CDR3 region has 12 residues. Germline V lookup: CDR1 LGHNT, CDR2 FRNRAP. Trimming left V 6 bases short and J 5 bases short, with 9 bases between. The CDR3 DNA is TGTGCTAGTGGGTTCTCCATAGATACGCAGTATTTT. Residues: CASGFSIDTQYF.

The rearrangement uses TRBV7-2 and TRBJ2-4, with D possibly being TRBD2 (5 bases). CDR1 and CDR2 (germline): SGHTA, FQGNSA. The germline V and J ends were trimmed by 4 bases and 12 bases, with 13 bases remaining between them. CDR3 length: 12 amino acids. The CDR3 loop is CASSSPPRGQYF. The CDR3 region has the DNA TGTGCCAGCAGCTCCCCTCCCCGGGGTCAGTACTTC.

The chain employs TRBV11-3 and TRBJ2-7; 10 bases map to TRBD2. V was pared by 2 bases and J by 6 bases, with 7 bases of the junction left unmatched. The V gene's germline CDR1 is SGHNT and CDR2 YENEEA. The CDR3 has 15 amino acids. The CDR3 DNA reads as TGTGCCAGCAGCTTATCCAGCGGGAGGGCCCCCGAGCAGTACTTC. It yields the protein CASSLSSGRAPEQYF.

The V call is TRBV5-4, the J call TRBJ2-1; tentative D call: TRBD2 (5 bases). The CDR3 is made up of 16 amino acids. V lost 2 bases and J 2 bases, leaving 14 bases between the germline ends. CDR1 and CDR2 from the germline V gene are SGHNT and YYREEE (reference sequence). CDR3 nucleotides: TGTGCCAGCAGCTTAGTTTTAGGAGGCCCCTACAATGAGCAGTTCTTC. The encoded protein is CASSLVLGGPYNEQFF. Combining the CDR3 with reference TRBV5-4 and TRBJ2-1 gives the whole variable domain ETGVTQSPTHLIKTRGQQVTLRCSSQSGHNTVSWYQQALGQGPQFIFQYYREEENGRGNFPPRFSGLQFPNYSSELNVNALELDDSALYLCASSLVLGGPYNEQFFGPGTRLTVL.

This chain links TRBV29-1 with TRBJ2-5, with 11 bases that match TRBD2. With 4 bases clipped from V and 3 bases from J, the junction kept 10 bases outside the gene matches. This CDR3 contains 16 residues. Per germline, CDR1 SQVTM and CDR2 ANQGSEA. The CDR3 nucleotides read TGCAGCGTTGTGGGGGAGACTAGCGGGACTAAAGAGACCCAGTACTTC. This sequence encodes CSVVGETSGTKETQYF.

This chain joins TRBV14 and TRBJ2-7, with 7 bases lining up with TRBD1. CDR1 and CDR2 (germline): SGHDN, FVKESK. The V gene end was trimmed by 0 bases and the J gene end by 3 bases; junction bases not matched to a gene: 2. The CDR3 is 14 amino acids. The CDR3 here is CASSQETGYYEQYF. The CDR3 DNA reads as TGTGCCAGCAGCCAAGAGACAGGGTACTACGAGCAGTACTTC.

This chain joins TRBV7-2 and TRBJ2-7; the D is unclear. Trimming removed 1 base at V and 0 bases at J, with 4 bases between. The CDR3 contains 13 residues. Germline V gene sequence: CDR1 SGHTA, CDR2 FQGNSA. In DNA form, the CDR3 reads TGTGCCAGCAGCTTAGATGCCTCCTACGAGCAGTACTTC. Translating gives CASSLDASYEQYF. Full variable domain (rest looked up from reference TRBV7-2 and TRBJ2-7): GAGVSQSPSNKVTEKGKDVELRCDPISGHTALYWYRQSLGQGLEFLIYFQGNSAPDKSGLPSDRFSAERTGGSVSTLTIQRTQQEDSAVYLCASSLDASYEQYFGPGTRLTVT.

The chain carries TRBV4-2 and TRBJ2-1; the match to TRBD1 covers 10 bases. The CDR3 spans 16 residues. With V trimmed by 4 bases and J by 4 bases, 7 bases remained unmatched. Germline lookup yields CDR1 LGHNA and CDR2 YNFKEQ. The CDR3 nucleotides read TGTGCCAGCAGCCCCGGGGACAGGGGCGGGTACAATGAGCAGTTCTTC. Translating gives CASSPGDRGGYNEQFF.

J is TRBJ1-5 and V is TRBV7-8; D unresolved. The V end was cut by 5 bases, the J end by 5 bases, with 10 bases between. The CDR3 is 13 residues long. The V gene's germline CDR1 is SGHVS and CDR2 FQNEAQ. The CDR3 reads CASSPRDHQPQHF. CDR3 DNA: TGTGCCAGCAGCCCGCGAGACCATCAGCCCCAGCATTTT.

This clone was picked up a small number of times. The V call is TRBV5-6, the J call TRBJ2-3; 10 bases map to TRBD2. The CDR3 loop spans 18 amino acids. Germline CDR1 reads SGHDT; CDR2 reads YYEEEE. J lost 1 base, V lost 1 base, and 9 bases had no gene match. CDR3 sequence: CASSLWASGRGGTDTQYF. In DNA form, the CDR3 reads TGTGCCAGCAGCTTGTGGGCTAGCGGGAGAGGGGGCACAGATACGCAGTATTTT.

V is TRBV29-1 and J is TRBJ2-3, with 11 bases aligning to TRBD2. Per germline, CDR1 SQVTM and CDR2 ANQGSEA. CDR3 length: 16 residues. V lost 4 bases and J lost 4; bases outside the gene matches: 10. The DNA for the CDR3 is TGCAGCGTTGTTGCGGGGCTAGCGGGAGGACCAGATACGCAGTATTTT. As protein: CSVVAGLAGGPDTQYF.

In its sample, this clone ranks as medium-sized. The genes are TRBV29-1 and TRBJ1-2, with TRBD1 as a possible D gene (6 bases). V shed 4 bases and J shed 4 bases, with 13 bases lying between them. CDR3 size: 13 residues. Germline V lookup: CDR1 SQVTM, CDR2 ANQGSEA. CDR3 loop: CSVAEDSFYGYTF. The CDR3 bases are TGCAGCGTTGCCGAGGACAGTTTCTATGGCTACACCTTC.

This CDR3 is CASSLAPGLAEIYEQYF. In DNA form, the CDR3 reads TGTGCCAGCAGCTTAGCGCCCGGACTAGCGGAGATCTACGAGCAGTACTTC. The J gene is TRBJ2-7, the V gene TRBV7-2; 10 nucleotides agree with TRBD2. This CDR3 is 17 amino acids long. Trimming took 0 bases from V and 3 from J; bases not matched to a gene: 8. The germline gives CDR1 SGHTA, CDR2 FQGNSA.

The chain recombines TRBV19 with TRBJ2-7, with D hard to call. The germline V gene has CDR1 LNHDA and CDR2 SQIVND (reference sequence). V dropped 6 bases and J dropped 0 bases, with 15 bases sitting between them. The length of the CDR3 is 15 residues. CDR3: CASSQDGMSSYEQYF. CDR3 DNA sequence: TGTGCCAGTAGCCAGGACGGAATGAGCTCCTACGAGCAGTACTTC.

V is TRBV19 and J is TRBJ2-7; 8 positions match TRBD1. This CDR3 is 13 amino acids long. Germline V gene sequence: CDR1 LNHDA, CDR2 SQIVND (reference sequence). The V gene end was trimmed by 10 bases and the J gene end by 0 bases; junction bases not matched to a gene: 5. CDR3: CATRQGFSYEQYF. The CDR3, as DNA: TGTGCCACAAGACAGGGGTTCTCCTACGAGCAGTACTTC.

This clone was seen a few times. The chain employs TRBV9 and TRBJ2-1; 7 bases are shared with TRBD2. This CDR3 has 14 residues. The germline V gene has CDR1 SGDLS and CDR2 YYNGEE. V was pared by 3 bases and J by 8 bases, with 8 bases of the junction left unmatched. The CDR3 here is CASSESGTNDEQFF. CDR3 nucleotides: TGTGCCAGCAGCGAGAGCGGGACTAACGATGAGCAGTTCTTC.

V is TRBV7-9 and J is TRBJ2-7; 7 bases map to TRBD2. The V gene end was trimmed by 5 bases and the J gene end by 7 bases; junction bases not matched to a gene: 11. CDR3 length: 14 amino acids. CDR1 and CDR2 from the germline V gene are SEHNR and FQNEAQ (reference sequence). CDR3 nucleotides: TGTGCCAGCAGCAATACTCGTGGGAGGGTAGAGCAGTACTTC. Translating gives CASSNTRGRVEQYF.

A few counts support this clone. The V gene is TRBV19, the J gene TRBJ2-5; D unresolved. This CDR3 is 11 amino acids long. Trimming removed 8 bases at V and 5 bases at J, with 9 bases between. Germline V lookup: CDR1 LNHDA, CDR2 SQIVND (reference sequence). The chain's CDR3 is CASLYGETQYF. In DNA, the CDR3 is TGTGCCAGTTTGTACGGGGAGACCCAGTACTTC.

The rearrangement uses TRBV15 and TRBJ2-7, with 7 nucleotides matching TRBD2. The CDR3 runs to 14 residues. V was pared by 3 bases and J by 5 bases, with 7 bases of the junction left unmatched. Germline V CDR1 and CDR2: LNHNV, YYDKDF (reference sequence). The CDR3 nucleotides are TGTGCCACCAGCAGGAGCGGGAATGACAACGAGCAGTACTTC. It encodes CATSRSGNDNEQYF.

This sequence joins TRBV6-1 and TRBJ1-3; no clear D gene. The length of the CDR3 is 17 residues. V shed 3 bases and J shed 3 bases, with 18 bases lying between them. The germline V gene has CDR1 MNHNS and CDR2 SASEGT. The CDR3 loop is CASSDRLRVRGGNTIYF. The CDR3 nucleotides read TGTGCCAGCAGTGACCGCTTGAGGGTCAGAGGTGGAAACACCATATATTTT.

The chain combines TRBV30 with TRBJ1-3; no reliable D call. Germline V lookup: CDR1 GTSNPN, CDR2 SVGIG (reference sequence). This CDR3 is built from 11 residues. Trimming cost V 8 bases and J 4 bases, with 9 bases left between them. CDR3 amino acids: CAGPWGNTIYF. CDR3 nucleotides: TGTGCCGGGCCATGGGGAAACACCATATATTTT.

The chain carries TRBV19 and TRBJ2-1; D unclear. This CDR3 is built from 13 residues. Trimming shortened V by 2 bases and J by 3 bases, and 5 bases separated the two germline ends. The germline V gene encodes CDR1 LNHDA and CDR2 SQIVND (reference sequence). CDR3 in DNA: TGTGCCAGTAGTATAACCGACTACAATGAGCAGTTCTTC. This codes for CASSITDYNEQFF. Filled out from reference TRBV19 and TRBJ2-1, the complete variable domain reads DGGITQSPKYLFRKEGQNVTLSCEQNLNHDAMYWYRQDPGQGLRLIYYSQIVNDFQKGDIAEGYSVSREKKESFPLTVTSAQKNPTAFYLCASSITDYNEQFFGPGTRLTVL.

This clone was counted a single time. The rearrangement uses TRBV6-5 and TRBJ1-4; D might be TRBD1 (5 bases). This CDR3 comprises 15 residues. Per germline, CDR1 MNHEY and CDR2 SVGAGI. Trimming stripped 6 bases from V and 3 bases from J, with 14 bases between. The CDR3 sequence is CASSTGRFSNEKLFF. The CDR3 DNA sequence: TGTGCCAGCAGCACGGGGCGGTTCTCTAATGAAAAACTGTTTTTT.

The genes are TRBV29-1 and TRBJ2-5, with a possible D match to TRBD1 (8 bases). Looked up from germline, CDR1 is SQVTM and CDR2 is ANQGSEA. This CDR3 is built from 16 residues. CDR3 coding DNA: TGCAGTACCAAGGGCGTTCCGACAGGGGAGGGAGAGACCCAGTACTTC. It is translated as CSTKGVPTGEGETQYF.

In its sample, this clone was seen once. The chain links TRBV11-2 to TRBJ2-7; possibly TRBD1 for D (6 bases). The V end was cut by 5 bases, the J end by 2 bases, with 10 bases between. The length of the CDR3 is 13 residues. Germline V gene sequence: CDR1 SGHAT, CDR2 FQNNGV. The CDR3 spells CASSLRQAYEQYF. The CDR3 DNA follows: TGTGCCAGCAGCCTTCGACAGGCCTACGAGCAGTACTTC.

By share, this clone counts as medium-sized. The gene calls are TRBV9 and TRBJ2-7; D unclear. V lost 0 bases, J lost 5 bases, and 9 bases lay in between. The CDR3 is 13 residues long. Germline V CDR1 and CDR2: SGDLS, YYNGEE. CDR3 sequence reads: CASSVAVRDEQYF. DNA for the CDR3: TGTGCCAGCAGCGTAGCGGTTCGGGACGAGCAGTACTTC.